The rows below give T cell receptor beta chains drawn from one sample of a study of shared clonotypes between healthy human individuals. Sequencing used immunoSEQ multiplex PCR; TCRdb keeps in-frame clones, though not all of them. The sample includes 1,500,000 or so clones, over 95% of them seen just once. Input material: naive CD4+ T cells sorted from blood. The receptors here all came from a man aged 25-40 years in good health. CDR3s include the opening cysteine and the closing phenylalanine or tryptophan. A D gene is named only where the DNA matches it firmly. Rows may omit the clone size; those that give it use once, few, many or a size class.

D: TRBD1; J: TRBJ1-2; length: 17; size: once; V: TRBV11-2; CDR3: CASSLDLGDRFNYGYTF; DNA: TGTGCCAGCAGCTTAGATCTAGGGGACAGGTTTAACTATGGCTACACCTTC
D: TRBD2; J: TRBJ2-1; length: 16; size: NA; V: TRBV9; CDR3: CASSVVGTSGPNEQFF; DNA: TGTGCCAGCAGCGTAGTAGGGACTAGCGGGCCCAATGAGCAGTTCTTC
D: NA; J: TRBJ2-3; length: 12; size: once; V: TRBV6-1; CDR3: CASSFPLATQYF; DNA: TGTGCCAGCAGTTTCCCTTTGGCTACGCAGTATTTT
D: TRBD1; J: TRBJ2-2; length: 14; size: NA; V: TRBV5-1; CDR3: CASSTGGGTWELFF; DNA: TGCGCCAGCAGCACAGGGGGCGGTACGTGGGAGCTGTTTTTT
D: TRBD2; J: TRBJ2-3; length: 14; size: NA; V: TRBV5-1; CDR3: CASSPLPGGDTQYF; DNA: TGCGCCAGCAGCCCTCTACCGGGAGGAGATACGCAGTATTTT
D: TRBD2; J: TRBJ2-5; length: 16; size: NA; V: TRBV5-1; CDR3: CASSFGLAGVAETQYF; DNA: TGCGCCAGCAGCTTTGGGCTAGCGGGAGTAGCGGAGACCCAGTACTTC
D: NA; J: TRBJ1-4; length: 15; size: NA; V: TRBV18; CDR3: CASSPRIATDEKLFF; DNA: TGTGCCAGCTCACCACGAATTGCGACAGATGAAAAACTGTTTTTT
D: TRBD1; J: TRBJ1-1; length: 14; size: NA; V: TRBV18; CDR3: CASSPDRGATEAFF; DNA: TGTGCCAGCTCACCGGACAGGGGGGCCACTGAAGCTTTCTTT
D: NA; J: TRBJ1-5; length: 18; size: NA; V: TRBV2; CDR3: CASSLQQGWPYSNQPQHF; DNA: TGTGCCAGCAGTCTTCAACAGGGATGGCCCTATAGCAATCAGCCCCAGCATTTT
D: NA; J: TRBJ1-5; length: 13; size: NA; V: TRBV19; CDR3: CASQGNWNQPQHF; DNA: TGTGCCAGCCAGGGGAATTGGAATCAGCCCCAGCATTTT
D: NA; J: TRBJ2-2; length: 14; size: NA; V: TRBV5-4; CDR3: CASSSDGNSRELFF; DNA: TGTGCCAGCAGCTCGGACGGTAACTCCCGGGAGCTGTTTTTT
D: NA; J: TRBJ2-3; length: 14; size: NA; V: TRBV7-9; CDR3: CASSLRTGTDTQYF; DNA: TGTGCCAGCAGCCTACGGACAGGCACAGATACGCAGTATTTT
D: TRBD2; J: TRBJ2-7; length: 16; size: NA; V: TRBV5-4; CDR3: CASSRPGLAESYEQCF; DNA: TGTGCCAGCAGCCGTCCGGGACTAGCGGAATCCTACGAGCAGTGCTTC
D: TRBD2; J: TRBJ2-1; length: 15; size: NA; V: TRBV30; CDR3: CAWDLLAGVRNEQFF; DNA: TGTGCCTGGGACCTACTAGCGGGAGTTCGGAATGAGCAGTTCTTC
D: NA; J: TRBJ2-2; length: 17; size: NA; V: TRBV9; CDR3: CASSVPRTVMNTGELFF; DNA: TGTGCCAGCAGCGTCCCTAGGACAGTGATGAACACCGGGGAGCTGTTTTTT
D: NA; J: TRBJ1-5; length: 14; size: NA; V: TRBV10-3; CDR3: CAISESGGDQPQHF; DNA: TGTGCCATCAGTGAGTCAGGGGGTGATCAGCCCCAGCATTTT
D: NA; J: TRBJ1-2; length: 13; size: NA; V: TRBV7-2; CDR3: CASSLDLNYGYTF; DNA: TGTGCCAGCAGCTTAGATCTAAACTATGGCTACACCTTC
D: NA; J: TRBJ2-2; length: 15; size: NA; V: TRBV7-3; CDR3: CASSLNRAQTGELFF; DNA: TGTGCCAGCAGCTTAAATCGGGCACAAACCGGGGAGCTGTTTTTT
D: TRBD2; J: TRBJ2-3; length: 17; size: NA; V: TRBV7-9; CDR3: CASSLAPLAGAPDTQYF; DNA: TGTGCCAGCAGCTTGGCCCCGCTAGCGGGAGCCCCAGATACGCAGTATTTT
D: TRBD2; J: TRBJ2-7; length: 15; size: NA; V: TRBV7-2; CDR3: CASSLEGLASYEQYF; DNA: TGTGCCAGCAGCTTAGAGGGACTAGCGTCCTACGAGCAGTACTTC
D: NA; J: TRBJ2-1; length: 14; size: NA; V: TRBV2; CDR3: CASSARATVDEQFF; DNA: TGTGCCAGCAGTGCGAGGGCCACGGTTGATGAGCAGTTCTTC
D: NA; J: TRBJ1-5; length: 14; size: NA; V: TRBV11-2; CDR3: CASSPGSRNQPQHF; DNA: TGTGCCAGCAGCCCCGGTTCACGCAATCAGCCCCAGCATTTT
D: TRBD2; J: TRBJ2-1; length: 19; size: NA; V: TRBV7-9; CDR3: CASSPRTSGRAPQKSEQFF; DNA: TGTGCCAGCAGCCCCCGGACTAGCGGGAGGGCGCCGCAGAAGAGTGAGCAGTTCTTC
D: NA; J: TRBJ2-3; length: 14; size: NA; V: TRBV19; CDR3: CASSIGQGTDTQYF; DNA: TGTGCCAGTAGTATAGGGCAGGGGACGGATACGCAGTATTTT
D: NA; J: TRBJ1-2; length: 14; size: NA; V: TRBV5-8; CDR3: CASTAVGGPYGYTF; DNA: TGTGCCAGCACCGCCGTCGGGGGACCCTATGGCTACACCTTC
D: NA; J: TRBJ1-2; length: 16; size: NA; V: TRBV5-5; CDR3: CASRLSGGGAFYGYTF; DNA: TGTGCCAGCAGATTAAGTGGTGGGGGCGCTTTCTATGGCTACACCTTC
D: TRBD2; J: TRBJ2-7; length: 16; size: NA; V: TRBV18; CDR3: CASSPMNRGSGGEQYF; DNA: TGTGCCAGCTCACCAATGAACCGGGGTAGCGGGGGCGAGCAGTACTTC
D: NA; J: TRBJ1-4; length: 15; size: NA; V: TRBV21-1; CDR3: CASSKRQVSNEKLFF; DNA: TGTGCCAGCAGCAAAAGACAGGTGTCTAATGAAAAACTGTTTTTT
D: NA; J: TRBJ2-1; length: 14; size: NA; V: TRBV7-2; CDR3: CASSLGGSLNEQFF; DNA: TGTGCCAGCAGCTTAGGAGGGAGCCTCAATGAGCAGTTCTTC
D: NA; J: TRBJ2-7; length: 14; size: NA; V: TRBV19; CDR3: CATRPGDLSYEQYF; DNA: TGTGCCACTCGCCCTGGGGACCTCTCCTACGAGCAGTACTTC
D: TRBD2; J: TRBJ2-3; length: 16; size: NA; V: TRBV11-2; CDR3: CASSQGLAGGTDTQYF; DNA: TGTGCCAGCAGCCAGGGACTAGCGGGAGGCACAGATACGCAGTATTTT
D: TRBD1; J: TRBJ2-7; length: 11; size: NA; V: TRBV28; CDR3: CASSRTGARYF; DNA: TGTGCCAGCAGTCGGACAGGAGCTAGGTACTTC
D: TRBD1; J: TRBJ2-2; length: 15; size: NA; V: TRBV18; CDR3: CASSTDRANTGELFF; DNA: TGTGCCAGCTCAACAGACAGGGCGAACACCGGGGAGCTGTTTTTT
D: NA; J: TRBJ1-4; length: 15; size: NA; V: TRBV28; CDR3: CASSGGGDLNEKLFF; DNA: TGTGCCAGCAGTGGAGGCGGAGACCTTAATGAAAAACTGTTTTTT
D: NA; J: TRBJ2-1; length: 16; size: once; V: TRBV28; CDR3: CASRPPARAPGDEQFF; DNA: TGTGCCAGCAGACCTCCGGCCAGGGCCCCCGGGGATGAGCAGTTCTTC
D: NA; J: TRBJ1-3; length: 14; size: NA; V: TRBV2; CDR3: CASRAALGGNTIYF; DNA: TGTGCCAGCCGGGCGGCTTTGGGAGGAAACACCATATATTTT
D: NA; J: TRBJ2-5; length: 12; size: few; V: TRBV9; CDR3: CASSVVGETQYF; DNA: TGTGCCAGCAGCGTAGTGGGGGAGACCCAGTACTTC
D: NA; J: TRBJ1-5; length: 18; size: NA; V: TRBV9; CDR3: CASSAHAGGQGANQPQHF; DNA: TGTGCCAGCAGCGCACACGCTGGAGGGCAGGGTGCGAATCAGCCCCAGCATTTT
D: NA; J: TRBJ2-2; length: 16; size: NA; V: TRBV7-3; CDR3: CASSLPADSDTGELFF; DNA: TGTGCCAGCAGCTTACCCGCGGACAGTGACACCGGGGAGCTGTTTTTT
D: TRBD1; J: TRBJ1-4; length: 15; size: NA; V: TRBV7-9; CDR3: CASSTIRGQGEKLFF; DNA: TGTGCCAGCAGCACCATCAGGGGGCAGGGTGAAAAACTGTTTTTT